These T cell receptor beta chains were read from a single sample in a study of shared clonotypes between healthy human individuals. Generated by immunoSEQ multiplex PCR, the TCRdb table keeps only in-frame clones and is missing some. The sample has fewer than 1.6 million clones; around 98.5% are singletons. The sequenced material came from naive CD4+ T cells sorted from blood. All receptors derive from a man aged 30 to 45 in good health. The CDR3 runs from the conserved cysteine through the conserved F or W. D genes are given only for firm matches. Size is omitted from some rows. Given values are once, few, many or a class for expanded clones.

V gene: TRBV7-2
clone size: -
J gene: TRBJ2-5
CDR3 length: 13
D gene: -
CDR3 DNA: TGTGCCAGCAGCTTAGCCCCTCCCGAGACCCAGTACTTC
CDR3 protein: CASSLAPPETQYF

V gene: TRBV15
clone size: -
J gene: TRBJ1-3
CDR3 length: 16
D gene: -
CDR3 DNA: TGTGCCACCACGGAGGACAGAAGCTACTCTGGAAACACCATATATTTT
CDR3 protein: CATTEDRSYSGNTIYF

V gene: TRBV15
clone size: -
J gene: TRBJ2-1
CDR3 length: 17
D gene: TRBD2
CDR3 DNA: TGTGCCACCAGCAGAGATAAGCGACTAGCGGGAGTCTATGAGCAGTTCTTC
CDR3 protein: CATSRDKRLAGVYEQFF

V gene: TRBV6-1
clone size: -
J gene: TRBJ2-7
CDR3 length: 14
D gene: -
CDR3 DNA: TGTGCCAGCAGTGAAGCGGGTCCCTATTACGAGCAGTACTTC
CDR3 protein: CASSEAGPYYEQYF

V gene: TRBV5-1
clone size: -
J gene: TRBJ2-7
CDR3 length: 16
D gene: TRBD1
CDR3 DNA: TGCGCCAGCAGCCAGTCATTGGGGCAGGGGGCTCGGGAGCAGTACTTC
CDR3 protein: CASSQSLGQGAREQYF

V gene: TRBV5-1
clone size: -
J gene: TRBJ2-7
CDR3 length: 14
D gene: -
CDR3 DNA: TGCGCCAGCAGCTTGGCACAGGGACGCTACGAGCAGTACTTC
CDR3 protein: CASSLAQGRYEQYF

V gene: TRBV5-4
clone size: -
J gene: TRBJ2-5
CDR3 length: 14
D gene: -
CDR3 DNA: TGTGCCAGCAGCAGCAAGGCGGCCCAAGAGACCCAGTACTTC
CDR3 protein: CASSSKAAQETQYF

V gene: TRBV18
clone size: -
J gene: TRBJ1-5
CDR3 length: 13
D gene: -
CDR3 DNA: TGTGCCAGCTCACCAGACAGGAATCAGCCCCAGCATTTT
CDR3 protein: CASSPDRNQPQHF

V gene: TRBV27
clone size: -
J gene: TRBJ2-7
CDR3 length: 14
D gene: -
CDR3 DNA: TGTGCCAGCAGTCAAGGTCAGGGGCGGGACGAGCAGTACTTC
CDR3 protein: CASSQGQGRDEQYF

V gene: TRBV5-8
clone size: -
J gene: TRBJ1-5
CDR3 length: 15
D gene: -
CDR3 DNA: TGTGCCAGCAGCTTGGTTTCCTTGAGGGACCAGCCCCAGCATTTT
CDR3 protein: CASSLVSLRDQPQHF

V gene: TRBV29-1
clone size: -
J gene: TRBJ2-3
CDR3 length: 16
D gene: -
CDR3 DNA: TGCAGTGTGGTTGGGGGGCCAAGACACTACACAGATACGCAGTATTTT
CDR3 protein: CSVVGGPRHYTDTQYF

V gene: TRBV5-1
clone size: -
J gene: TRBJ2-1
CDR3 length: 14
D gene: TRBD2
CDR3 DNA: TGCGCCAGCAGCACTAGCGGGAGTAGCAATGAGCAGTTCTTC
CDR3 protein: CASSTSGSSNEQFF

V gene: TRBV28
clone size: -
J gene: TRBJ1-5
CDR3 length: 15
D gene: TRBD1
CDR3 DNA: TGTGCCAGCAGTGCTCCGGACAGGGGTCTTCAGCCCCAGCATTTT
CDR3 protein: CASSAPDRGLQPQHF

V gene: TRBV5-5
clone size: once
J gene: TRBJ1-5
CDR3 length: 14
D gene: TRBD1
CDR3 DNA: TGTGCCAGCAGCTTTTACATAGGGGGCCAGCCCCAGCATTTT
CDR3 protein: CASSFYIGGQPQHF

V gene: TRBV18
clone size: -
J gene: TRBJ2-3
CDR3 length: 16
D gene: -
CDR3 DNA: TGTGCCAGCTCCCAAACTCCGGGACTCCCCGCAGATACGCAGTATTTT
CDR3 protein: CASSQTPGLPADTQYF

V gene: TRBV19
clone size: -
J gene: TRBJ1-2
CDR3 length: 13
D gene: -
CDR3 DNA: TGTGCCAGTAGTAAACAGGGTCCGGGAGGCTACACCTTC
CDR3 protein: CASSKQGPGGYTF